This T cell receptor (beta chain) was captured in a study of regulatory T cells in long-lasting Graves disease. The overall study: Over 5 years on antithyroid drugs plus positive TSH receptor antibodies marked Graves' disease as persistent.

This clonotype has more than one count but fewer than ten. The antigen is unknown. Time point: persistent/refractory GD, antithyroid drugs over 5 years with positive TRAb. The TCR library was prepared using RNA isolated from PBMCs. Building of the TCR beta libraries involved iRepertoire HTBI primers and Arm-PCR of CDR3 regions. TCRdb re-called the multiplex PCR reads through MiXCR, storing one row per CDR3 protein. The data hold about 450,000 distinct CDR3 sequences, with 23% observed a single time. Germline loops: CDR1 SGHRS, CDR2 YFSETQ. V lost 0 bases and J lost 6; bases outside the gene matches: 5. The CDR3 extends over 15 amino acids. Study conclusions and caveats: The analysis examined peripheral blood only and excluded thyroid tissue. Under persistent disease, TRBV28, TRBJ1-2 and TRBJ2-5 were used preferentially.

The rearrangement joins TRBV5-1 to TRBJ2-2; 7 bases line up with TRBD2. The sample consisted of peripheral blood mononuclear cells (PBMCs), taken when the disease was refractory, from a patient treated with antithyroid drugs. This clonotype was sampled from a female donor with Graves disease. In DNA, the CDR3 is TGCGCCAGCAGCTTGGACGGGAGGAGCGCCGGGGAGCTGTTTTTT. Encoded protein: CASSLDGRSAGELFF. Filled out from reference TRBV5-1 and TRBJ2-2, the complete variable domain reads KAGVTQTPRYLIKTRGQQVTLSCSPISGHRSVSWYQQTPGQGLQFLFEYFSETQRNKGNFPGRFSGRQFSNSRSEMNVSTLELGDSALYLCASSLDGRSAGELFFGEGSRLTVL.